These 22 T cell receptor beta chains were sequenced from one sample in a study of OX40 agonist ivuxolimab in advanced cancers. Assay: immunoSEQ multiplex PCR; the TCRdb copy retains only in-frame clones and omits some. The profile shows tens of thousands of clones, around 84% of them singletons. This sample comprised CD4+ or CD8+ T cells sorted from blood, obtained in a trial of the OX40 agonist ivuxolimab. These receptor sequences come from an adult with an advanced solid tumor such as melanoma, head and neck, liver or kidney cancer.

This clone is a singleton in its sample. The rearrangement uses TRBV9 and TRBJ1-5; the D gene is possibly TRBD1 (5 bases). In germline, CDR1 is SGDLS, CDR2 YYNGEE. Trimming took off 0 bases at V and 9 bases at J, with 13 bases between the two ends. The CDR3 has 14 residues. The CDR3 nucleotides read TGTGCCAGCAGCGTAGAGGGCTTCCAGGGGCCCCAGCATTTT. It is translated as CASSVEGFQGPQHF.

This chain joins TRBV4-1 and TRBJ2-1, with 12 nucleotides matching TRBD1. The CDR3 is 17 amino acids. Trimming cost V 4 bases and J 12 bases; bases outside gene matches: 16. Germline V CDR1 and CDR2: MGHRA, YSYEKL. CDR3 sequence (DNA): TGCGCCAGCAGCCTTGGAAGAATCCGGGACAGGGGGCGAGGGCAGTTCTTC. It is translated as CASSLGRIRDRGRGQFF.

The V call is TRBV7-2, the J call TRBJ2-7; weak D call: TRBD1 (6 bases). The CDR3 sequence is 15 residues long. CDR1 is SGHTA, CDR2 FQGNSA, per germline. The germline V and J ends were trimmed by 4 bases and 5 bases, with 18 bases remaining between them. The CDR3 DNA is TGTGCCAGCAGCTCGACAGGCGCAGCTCCTAACGAGCAGTACTTC. The encoded protein is CASSSTGAAPNEQYF.

The DNA for the CDR3 is TGTGCCAGCAGCAGGGGGACAGGGTATAATTCACCCCTCCACTTT. The encoded protein is CASSRGTGYNSPLHF. V usage is TRBV5-6 and J usage is TRBJ1-6; TRBD1 agrees at 9 bases. The germline CDR1 and CDR2 sequences are SGHDT and YYEEEE. V gave up 4 bases and J gave up 4 bases; unmatched junction bases: 3. CDR3 size: 15 residues.

The J gene is TRBJ2-1, the V gene TRBV30; D is possibly TRBD2 (7 bases). Germline-derived CDR1 and CDR2 are GTSNPN and SVGIG (reference sequence). This CDR3 contains 14 residues. The V and J ends lost 1 base and 6 bases respectively, with 13 bases between them. The CDR3 bases are TGTGCCTGGAGTGGCCTCGGGGGGCGCAATGAGCAGTTCTTC. This gives the protein CAWSGLGGRNEQFF. Based on the CDR3 plus reference TRBV30 and TRBJ2-1, the full variable domain is SQTIHQWPATLVQPVGSPLSLECTVEGTSNPNLYWYRQAAGRGLQLLFYSVGIGQISSEVPQNLSASRPQDRQFILSSKKLLLSDSGFYLCAWSGLGGRNEQFFGPGTRLTVL.

The chain combines TRBV6-6 with TRBJ2-7; D is possibly TRBD2 (6 bases). The CDR3 runs 14 residues. V lost 7 bases to trimming and J lost 2 bases, with 15 bases between them. Germline-derived CDR1 and CDR2 are MNHNY and SVGAGI (reference sequence). CDR3 region: CASTLRLDAYEQYF. The CDR3 bases are TGTGCCAGCACCCTTCGACTAGACGCCTACGAGCAGTACTTC.

This chain links TRBV2 with TRBJ2-1; 7 nucleotides align to TRBD2. The CDR3 totals 16 residues. The junction had 5 bases not matched to a gene; V was cut back by 0 bases and J by 3 bases. CDR1 is SNHLY, CDR2 FYNNEI, per germline. The CDR3 nucleotides read TGTGCCAGCAGTGAAGCGCGTAGCGGGTACTACAATGAGCAGTTCTTC. Its translation: CASSEARSGYYNEQFF. Full variable domain (missing parts from reference TRBV2 and TRBJ2-1): EPEVTQTPSHQVTQMGQEVILRCVPISNHLYFYWYRQILGQKVEFLVSFYNNEISEKSEIFDDQFSVERPDGSNFTLKIRSTKLEDSAMYFCASSEARSGYYNEQFFGPGTRLTVL.

The CDR3 sequence is CASRPTWGSSMNTEAFF. The CDR3 DNA sequence: TGTGCCAGCAGGCCTACTTGGGGGAGTAGTATGAACACTGAAGCTTTCTTT. The rearrangement uses TRBV28 and TRBJ1-1; D is perhaps TRBD1 (5 bases). The germline CDR1 and CDR2 sequences are MDHEN and SYDVKM. CDR3 length equals 17 residues. The ends were cut back, 6 bases at V and 0 bases at J, with 20 bases in the middle.

The chain carries TRBV19 and TRBJ2-5; 7 bases agree with TRBD1. The germline CDR1 and CDR2 sequences are LNHDA and SQIVND (reference sequence). The ends lost 8 bases at V and 6 bases at J; junction bases unmatched: 9. The CDR3 is 13 residues long. The CDR3 region has the DNA TGTGCCAGTTCTTTCACAGGGGTGAAGACCCAGTACTTC. Its translation: CASSFTGVKTQYF.

The chain has TRBV11-2 and TRBJ1-2, with D unclear. V was trimmed by 3 bases and J by 1 base, leaving 9 bases between them. Germline lookup yields CDR1 SGHAT and CDR2 FQNNGV. The CDR3 contains 14 residues. In DNA, the CDR3 is TGTGCCAGCAGCTTTAGCGATAGTAACTATGGCTACACCTTC. This gives the protein CASSFSDSNYGYTF.

The J gene is TRBJ2-1, the V gene TRBV2; 7 positions agree with TRBD2. Per the germline V gene, CDR1 is SNHLY and CDR2 is FYNNEI. V dropped 5 bases and J dropped 2; count of bases not matched to a gene: 6. The CDR3 runs to 15 residues. This CDR3 is CASSITSDPYNEQFF. CDR3 nucleotides: TGTGCCAGCAGTATCACTAGCGATCCCTACAATGAGCAGTTCTTC.

This clone was found once. V gene TRBV4-3 combines with J gene TRBJ1-2, with D possibly matching TRBD1 (5 bases). The CDR3 contains 14 residues. V lost 2 bases to trimming and J lost 5 bases, with 12 bases between them. Looked up from germline, CDR1 is LGHNA and CDR2 is YSLEER. The CDR3 coding sequence is TGCGCCAGCAGCCAACTCGGGACTGTATATGGCTACACCTTC. It encodes CASSQLGTVYGYTF.

This chain links TRBV5-4 with TRBJ2-3; D perhaps matches TRBD2 (6 bases). Trimming pared 4 bases from V and 5 bases from J, leaving 11 bases between. CDR1 is SGHNT and CDR2 is YYREEE in the germline V gene (reference sequence). This CDR3 has 13 residues. The CDR3 DNA sequence: TGTGCCAGCAGCCCCCAGGGAGGAGATACGCAGTATTTT. It is translated as CASSPQGGDTQYF.

The chain has TRBV7-2 and TRBJ2-1; TRBD2 might be the D (6 bases). Germline CDR1 reads SGHTA; CDR2 reads FQGNSA. Between the trimmed V and J ends, which lost 3 bases and 7 bases, there was a span of 10 bases. The CDR3 length is 13 residues. The CDR3 bases are TGTGCCAGCAGCTTGGCTAGCGAGAATGAGCAGTTCTTC. This codes for CASSLASENEQFF.

The chain employs TRBV7-2 and TRBJ2-3; D is undetermined. Trimming took off 4 bases at V and 7 bases at J, with 9 bases between the two ends. Per the germline V gene, CDR1 is SGHTA and CDR2 is FQGNSA. This CDR3 has 12 amino acids. CDR3 sequence (DNA): TGTGCCAGCAGCTCCAGCAGACATACGCAGTATTTT. This codes for CASSSSRHTQYF.

There are a few counts of this clone. V is TRBV2 and J is TRBJ1-5; tentatively, D is TRBD1 (5 bases). V gave up 4 bases and J gave up 0 bases, with 16 bases separating them. Per germline, CDR1 SNHLY and CDR2 FYNNEI. The CDR3 has 17 residues. The CDR3 sequence is CASSVLAGSYSNQPQHF. CDR3 nucleotides: TGTGCCAGCAGTGTTTTGGCAGGGAGTTATAGCAATCAGCCCCAGCATTTT.

This sequence joins TRBV28 and TRBJ2-7; D is unclear. The germline V and J ends were trimmed by 4 bases and 2 bases, with 9 bases remaining between them. Germline loops: CDR1 MDHEN, CDR2 SYDVKM. CDR3 length: 13 amino acids. The CDR3: CASSSRRPYEQYF. CDR3 nucleotide sequence: TGTGCCAGCAGTTCCCGGAGACCCTACGAGCAGTACTTC. Variable domain in full (rest from reference TRBV28 and TRBJ2-7): DVKVTQSSRYLVKRTGEKVFLECVQDMDHENMFWYRQDPGLGLRLIYFSYDVKMKEKGDIPEGYSVSREKKERFSLILESASTNQTSMYLCASSSRRPYEQYFGPGTRLTVT.

The chain uses TRBV19 and TRBJ1-2, with D tentatively TRBD1 (5 bases). CDR3 length: 13 residues. V was clipped by 3 bases and J by 8 bases, with 13 bases between them. Germline values: CDR1 LNHDA, CDR2 SQIVND (reference sequence). CDR3 DNA sequence: TGTGCCAGTAGTATGGCAGGGAGGCACGGCTACACCTTC. It is translated as CASSMAGRHGYTF.

CDR3 residues: CASSPTGRSSGNTIYF. The CDR3 bases are TGTGCCAGCAGCCCGACGGGCAGGAGCTCTGGAAACACCATATATTTT. The V and J genes are TRBV5-4 and TRBJ1-3; D gene unclear. Trimming pared 4 bases from V and 0 bases from J, leaving 14 bases between. This CDR3 is 16 amino acids long. CDR1 SGHNT and CDR2 YYREEE come from the germline V gene (reference sequence).

The V and J genes are TRBV7-2 and TRBJ2-3; D is unresolved. CDR1 SGHTA and CDR2 FQGNSA come from the germline V gene. CDR3 length equals 15 residues. The V end was cut by 0 bases, the J end by 0 bases, with 7 bases between. The CDR3 is CASSLAWASTDTQYF. The CDR3 bases are TGTGCCAGCAGCTTAGCGTGGGCCAGCACAGATACGCAGTATTTT.

The chain carries TRBV28 and TRBJ1-2, with TRBD1 as a possible D gene (6 bases). CDR1 is MDHEN, CDR2 SYDVKM, per germline. V was pared by 6 bases and J by 1 base, with 12 bases between. The CDR3 loop spans 14 amino acids. The CDR3 DNA reads as TGTGCCAGCAGATCCCCCAGGGGTAACTATGGCTACACCTTC. Translated: CASRSPRGNYGYTF.

The chain joins TRBV18 to TRBJ1-1, with TRBD1 matching over 7 bases. V shed 3 bases and J 4 bases; nucleotides not matched to a gene: 8. The germline gives CDR1 KGHSH, CDR2 LQKENI. The CDR3 is 15 amino acids. CDR3 sequence (DNA): TGTGCCAGCTCACCTGCACAGGGGTTGGCCACTGAAGCTTTCTTT. Amino acid sequence: CASSPAQGLATEAFF.